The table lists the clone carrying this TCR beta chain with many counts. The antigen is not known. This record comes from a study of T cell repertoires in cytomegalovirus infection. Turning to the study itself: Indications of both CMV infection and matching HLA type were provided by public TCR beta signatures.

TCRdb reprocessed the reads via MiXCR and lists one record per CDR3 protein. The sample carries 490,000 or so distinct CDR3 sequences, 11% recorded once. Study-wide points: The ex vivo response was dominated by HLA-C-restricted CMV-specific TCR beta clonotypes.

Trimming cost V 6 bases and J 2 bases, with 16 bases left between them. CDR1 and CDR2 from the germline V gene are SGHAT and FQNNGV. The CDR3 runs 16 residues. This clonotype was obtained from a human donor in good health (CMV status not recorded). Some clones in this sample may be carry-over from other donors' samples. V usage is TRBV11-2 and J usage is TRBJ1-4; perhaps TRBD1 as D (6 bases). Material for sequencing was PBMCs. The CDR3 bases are TGTGCCAGCAGTTACAGGGCGGGCCTCACTAATGAAAAACTGTTTTTT. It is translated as CASSYRAGLTNEKLFF. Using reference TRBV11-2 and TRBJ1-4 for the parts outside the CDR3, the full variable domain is EAGVAQSPRYKIIEKRQSVAFWCNPISGHATLYWYQQILGQGPKLLIQFQNNGVVDDSQLPKDRFSAERLKGVDSTLKIQPAKLEDSAVYLCASSYRAGLTNEKLFFGSGTQLSVL.